The rows below give T cell receptor beta chains drawn from one sample of a study of T cell changes during pregnancy in multiple sclerosis. Some clones are missing from TCRdb's copy, which holds only in-frame ones; the method was immunoSEQ multiplex PCR. The table has around 92,000 clones, approximately 94% seen once. Sequencing used peripheral blood, obtained in the third trimester of pregnancy. These TCRs come from a female donor with multiple sclerosis, enrolled in a pregnancy study. Each CDR3 is given with its conserved first and last residue. A D gene is named only where the DNA matches it firmly. Rows may omit the clone size; those that give it use once, few, many or a size class.

J gene	D gene	V gene	clone size	CDR3 protein	CDR3 DNA
TRBJ2-7	TRBD1	TRBV2	.	CASREPGQGIYEQYF	TGTGCCAGCAGGGAACCGGGACAGGGGATCTACGAGCAGTACTTC
TRBJ1-2	TRBD1	TRBV7-2	.	CASSLEGAILYGYTF	TGTGCCAGCAGCTTAGAGGGGGCGATACTCTATGGCTACACCTTC
TRBJ2-2	TRBD2	TRBV5-6	.	CASSELAELATGELFF	TGTGCCAGCAGTGAGCTAGCGGAGTTAGCCACCGGGGAGCTGTTTTTT
TRBJ2-1	TRBD2	TRBV4-2	.	CASSHGLAWGANEQFF	TGTGCCAGCAGCCACGGACTAGCCTGGGGGGCCAATGAGCAGTTCTTC
TRBJ2-2	.	TRBV7-3	.	CASRPDSTGELFF	TGTGCCAGCAGGCCGGACTCAACCGGGGAGCTGTTTTTT
TRBJ2-2	TRBD1	TRBV5-4	.	CASSLIGTGGTGELFF	TGTGCCAGCAGCTTGATAGGAACAGGGGGCACCGGGGAGCTGTTTTTT
TRBJ2-3	TRBD2	TRBV5-6	.	CASSLASGDFWTDTQYF	TGTGCCAGCAGCTTGGCTAGCGGGGACTTTTGGACAGATACGCAGTATTTT
TRBJ1-3	.	TRBV6-5	.	CASSYSPRGPSTF	TGTGCCAGCAGTTACTCTCCCCGCGGGCCCTCCACCTTT
TRBJ2-7	TRBD2	TRBV5-4	.	CASSPSAGEVYEQYF	TGTGCCAGCAGCCCTTCAGCGGGAGAGGTATACGAGCAGTACTTC
TRBJ1-5	TRBD1	TRBV27	.	CASSLVGGAGQPQHF	TGTGCCAGCAGTTTAGTAGGGGGCGCGGGGCAGCCCCAGCATTTT
TRBJ1-2	.	TRBV11-2	.	CASSLRGRGGYTF	TGTGCCAGCAGCCTCAGGGGCCGAGGAGGCTACACCTTC
TRBJ2-1	TRBD2	TRBV15	.	CATSSRSSGRNEQFF	TGTGCCACCAGCAGTAGATCTAGCGGGAGAAATGAGCAGTTCTTC
TRBJ2-1	TRBD1	TRBV4-3	.	CASSQGENRDSNEQFF	TGCGCCAGCAGCCAAGGAGAGAACCGGGACAGCAATGAGCAGTTCTTC
TRBJ1-5	.	TRBV27	once	CASSKGDSNQPQHF	TGTGCCAGCAGTAAAGGAGATAGCAATCAGCCCCAGCATTTT
TRBJ2-1	TRBD2	TRBV27	.	CASKIFGLAGNEQFF	TGTGCCAGCAAGATTTTCGGACTAGCGGGTAATGAGCAGTTCTTC
TRBJ2-1	TRBD2	TRBV15	.	CATSRVGGLAGDNEQFF	TGTGCCACCAGCAGAGTCGGGGGACTAGCGGGAGACAATGAGCAGTTCTTC
TRBJ2-2	.	TRBV4-3	.	CASSQEHAFANTGELFF	TGCGCCAGCAGCCAAGAGCACGCGTTCGCGAACACCGGGGAGCTGTTTTTT
TRBJ2-7	.	TRBV27	.	CASSLSPVYYEQYF	TGTGCCAGCAGTTTATCGCCAGTTTACTACGAGCAGTACTTC
TRBJ2-7	.	TRBV6-1	.	CASSDWLGRDPYEQYF	TGTGCCAGCAGTGATTGGTTGGGGCGTGATCCCTACGAGCAGTACTTC
TRBJ1-1	TRBD1	TRBV19	.	CASSMQGAGTTEAFF	TGTGCCAGTAGTATGCAGGGGGCAGGGACGACTGAAGCTTTCTTT
TRBJ1-2	.	TRBV6-1	.	CASSEAGPTGRRYGGYTF	TGTGCCAGCAGTGAAGCGGGTCCGACAGGAAGAAGGTACGGTGGCTACACCTTC
TRBJ2-7	.	TRBV7-9	.	CASNQGSSYEQYF	TGTGCCAGCAATCAGGGCAGCTCCTACGAGCAGTACTTC
TRBJ2-1	TRBD2	TRBV19	.	CASSMGGLAGVNEQFF	TGTGCCAGTAGTATGGGGGGACTAGCGGGAGTCAATGAGCAGTTCTTC
TRBJ1-6	.	TRBV30	.	CAWSEDSNSPLHF	TGTGCCTGGAGTGAAGACAGTAATTCACCCCTCCACTTT
TRBJ1-4	.	TRBV5-1	.	CASSLEGANEKLFF	TGCGCCAGCAGCTTGGAGGGAGCTAATGAAAAACTGTTTTTT
TRBJ1-5	.	TRBV19	.	CASSTRTEGNQPQHF	TGTGCCAGTAGCACACGGACAGAAGGCAATCAGCCCCAGCATTTT
TRBJ2-7	TRBD1	TRBV7-6	.	CASSLEPPTGSYYEQYF	TGTGCCAGCAGCTTAGAACCGCCGACAGGGTCTTACTACGAGCAGTACTTC
TRBJ2-1	TRBD2	TRBV25-1	.	CASSEASGRGEQFF	TGTGCCAGCAGTGAGGCTAGCGGGAGAGGTGAGCAGTTCTTC
TRBJ2-5	.	TRBV15	.	CATRGGPGETQYF	TGTGCCACCAGGGGGGGGCCGGGAGAGACCCAGTACTTC
TRBJ2-7	TRBD2	TRBV30	.	CAWSLAGTYEQYF	TGTGCCTGGAGCCTAGCGGGAACCTACGAGCAGTACTTC
TRBJ1-5	.	TRBV21-1	.	CASSKGLDRGPLVGKQPQHF	TGTGCCAGCAGCAAAGGACTAGACAGGGGGCCCCTCGTGGGGAAACAGCCCCAGCATTTT
TRBJ2-1	TRBD2	TRBV9	.	CASSLNPLLGGSSYNEQFF	TGTGCCAGCAGCCTAAACCCCCTTTTGGGCGGGAGCTCCTACAATGAGCAGTTCTTC
TRBJ2-2	.	TRBV11-1	.	CASSLGGGALLFF	TGTGCCAGCAGCCTCGGCGGAGGTGCCCTACTGTTTTTT
TRBJ1-1	TRBD1	TRBV5-1	.	CASQETGVLTEAFF	TGCGCCAGCCAGGAAACAGGGGTCTTAACTGAAGCTTTCTTT
TRBJ2-3	TRBD1	TRBV5-8	.	CASSPGQGMIDTQYF	TGTGCCAGCAGCCCCGGACAGGGTATGATAGATACGCAGTATTTT
TRBJ1-2	TRBD1	TRBV27	.	CASSSPRQGHYGYTF	TGTGCCAGCAGTTCCCCGAGACAGGGGCACTATGGCTACACCTTC
TRBJ2-7	.	TRBV5-6	.	CASSSVTGRLPTSYEQYF	TGTGCCAGCAGCTCGGTCACAGGACGACTTCCCACCTCCTACGAGCAGTACTTC
TRBJ2-7	.	TRBV5-1	.	CASSLHLPGQLRYEQYF	TGCGCCAGCAGCTTGCATCTCCCCGGACAGTTGCGGTACGAGCAGTACTTC
TRBJ1-5	.	TRBV7-8	.	CASSRPGNQPQHF	TGTGCCAGCAGCCGTCCAGGGAATCAGCCCCAGCATTTT
TRBJ1-1	.	TRBV2	.	CATLPGNTEAFF	TGTGCCACCCTCCCGGGGAACACTGAAGCTTTCTTT
TRBJ1-2	TRBD1	TRBV5-8	.	CASSFSGMDRANYGYTF	TGTGCCAGCAGCTTCTCGGGAATGGACAGGGCAAACTATGGCTACACCTTC
TRBJ1-2	TRBD1	TRBV2	.	CASSAGTGRGYTF	TGTGCCAGCAGTGCGGGGACAGGTAGAGGCTACACCTTC
TRBJ2-1	.	TRBV5-1	.	CASSLGGDEQFF	TGCGCCAGCAGCTTGGGGGGGGATGAGCAGTTCTTC
TRBJ2-5	TRBD1	TRBV28	.	CASSRLPYRGETQYF	TGTGCCAGCAGCCGCCTCCCGTACAGGGGGGAGACCCAGTACTTC
TRBJ2-1	.	TRBV19	once	CASSIQTLSSYNEQFF	TGTGCCAGTAGTATACAGACACTCAGCTCCTACAATGAGCAGTTCTTC
TRBJ2-3	TRBD2	TRBV5-1	.	CASSGLAGVDTQYF	TGCGCCAGCAGCGGACTAGCGGGAGTCGATACGCAGTATTTT
TRBJ2-7	TRBD1	TRBV10-3	.	CATRDRAYEQYF	TGTGCCACCCGGGACAGGGCCTACGAGCAGTACTTC
TRBJ2-5	TRBD1	TRBV28	.	CATESTGQKETQYF	TGTGCCACCGAATCGACAGGGCAAAAAGAGACCCAGTACTTC
TRBJ2-2	TRBD2	TRBV9	.	CASSVGTSAAFGELFF	TGTGCCAGCAGCGTCGGGACTAGCGCGGCATTCGGGGAGCTGTTTTTT
TRBJ2-1	.	TRBV7-9	.	CASSYQGGNEQFF	TGTGCCAGCAGCTACCAGGGGGGCAATGAGCAGTTCTTC
TRBJ2-1	.	TRBV27	.	CASSPMPLGGAFAGYNEQFF	TGTGCCAGCAGCCCGATGCCCTTAGGGGGAGCCTTTGCTGGTTACAATGAGCAGTTCTTC
TRBJ2-1	TRBD2	TRBV6-5	.	CASRVRGGSFAEQFF	TGTGCCAGCAGGGTACGGGGGGGGAGTTTTGCTGAGCAGTTCTTC
TRBJ2-1	TRBD1	TRBV9	.	CASSLISGTDNEQFF	TGTGCCAGCAGCCTCATCTCCGGGACAGACAATGAGCAGTTCTTC